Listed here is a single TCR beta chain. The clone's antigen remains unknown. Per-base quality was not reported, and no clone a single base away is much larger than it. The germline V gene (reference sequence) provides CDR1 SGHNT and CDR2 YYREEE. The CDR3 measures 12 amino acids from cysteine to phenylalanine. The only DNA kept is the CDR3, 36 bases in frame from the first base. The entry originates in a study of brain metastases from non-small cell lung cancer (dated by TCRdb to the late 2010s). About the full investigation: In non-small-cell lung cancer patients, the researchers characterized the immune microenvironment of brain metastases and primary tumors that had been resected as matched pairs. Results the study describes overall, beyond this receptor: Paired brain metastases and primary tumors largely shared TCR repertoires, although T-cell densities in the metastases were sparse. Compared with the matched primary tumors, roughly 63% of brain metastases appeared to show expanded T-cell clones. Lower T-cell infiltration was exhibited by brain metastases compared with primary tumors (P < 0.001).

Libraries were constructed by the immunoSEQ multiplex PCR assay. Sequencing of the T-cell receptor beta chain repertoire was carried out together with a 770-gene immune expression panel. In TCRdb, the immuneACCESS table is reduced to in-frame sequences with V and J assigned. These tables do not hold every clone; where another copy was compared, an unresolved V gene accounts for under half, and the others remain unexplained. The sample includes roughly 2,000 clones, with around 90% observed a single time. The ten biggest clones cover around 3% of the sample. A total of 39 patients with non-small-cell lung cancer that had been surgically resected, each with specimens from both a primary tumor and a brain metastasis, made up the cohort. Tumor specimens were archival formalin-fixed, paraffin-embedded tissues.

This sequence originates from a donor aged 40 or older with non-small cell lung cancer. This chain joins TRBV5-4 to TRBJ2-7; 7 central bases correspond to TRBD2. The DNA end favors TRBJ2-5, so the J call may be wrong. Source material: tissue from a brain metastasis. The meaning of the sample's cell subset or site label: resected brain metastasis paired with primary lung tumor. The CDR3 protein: CASTGEGETQYF. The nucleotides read TGTGCCAGCACCGGGGAGGGAGAGACCCAGTACTTC.